This is a list of T cell receptor beta chains from one sample in a study of blood T cell repertoires in COVID-19. Here immunoSEQ multiplex PCR was the method, and the copy in TCRdb shows in-frame clones only, minus some. The profile shows approximately 200,000 clones, 85% to 90% of them singletons. Sequencing was done on a sample of PBMCs or T cells enriched from blood (not recorded which). The receptors shown here come from a man aged 25 to 40 who had recovered from COVID-19. CDR3s include the opening cysteine and the closing phenylalanine or tryptophan. The order of the fields is J gene, D gene, clone size, V gene, CDR3 DNA, CDR3 protein. The D gene is left open where the match is weak. Size tells how often a clone was seen (once, few, many) or the class of an expanded clone, and some rows leave it out.

J: TRBJ1-4; D: TRBD1; size: .; V: TRBV10-1; DNA: TGCGCCAGCAGTGAATCCGGGACAGGGCCCGAAAAACTGTTTTTT; CDR3: CASSESGTGPEKLFF
J: TRBJ2-3; D: TRBD2; size: .; V: TRBV18; DNA: TGTGCCAGCTCACCACCGGGACTAGCGGGAGCAGATACGCAGTATTTT; CDR3: CASSPPGLAGADTQYF
J: TRBJ2-7; D: TRBD1; size: .; V: TRBV6-1; DNA: TGTGCCAGCAGTGAGACAGGGTTAAGCTACGAGCAGTACTTC; CDR3: CASSETGLSYEQYF
J: TRBJ2-1; D: .; size: once; V: TRBV4-2; DNA: TGTGCCAGCAGCGAAACCCGGCAGGGCAACAATGAGCAGTTCTTC; CDR3: CASSETRQGNNEQFF
J: TRBJ2-2; D: .; size: .; V: TRBV6-1; DNA: TGTGCCAGCAGTGAACACATGAACACCGGGGAGCTGTTTTTT; CDR3: CASSEHMNTGELFF
J: TRBJ1-6; D: TRBD1; size: .; V: TRBV27; DNA: TGTGCCAGCTCTTCTCGGACAGGGGATAATTCACCCCTCCACTTT; CDR3: CASSSRTGDNSPLHF
J: TRBJ2-7; D: .; size: .; V: TRBV30; DNA: TGTGCCTGGAGTGTACGGGCCTACGAGCAGTACTTC; CDR3: CAWSVRAYEQYF
J: TRBJ2-3; D: .; size: .; V: TRBV30; DNA: TGTGCCTGCACTAACACAGATACGCAGTATTTT; CDR3: CACTNTDTQYF
J: TRBJ2-1; D: TRBD1; size: .; V: TRBV19; DNA: TGTGCCAGTAGACAGACAGGGGGCGATGAGCAGTTCTTC; CDR3: CASRQTGGDEQFF
J: TRBJ2-1; D: TRBD2; size: .; V: TRBV5-4; DNA: TGTGCCAGCAGCCAGCGGGGGCCCAACAATGAGCAGTTCTTC; CDR3: CASSQRGPNNEQFF
J: TRBJ2-4; D: TRBD1; size: .; V: TRBV29-1; DNA: TGCAGCGGTGGGGACAGGGGCGGCAAAAACATTCAGTACTTC; CDR3: CSGGDRGGKNIQYF
J: TRBJ2-2; D: TRBD2; size: few; V: TRBV5-4; DNA: TGTGCCAGCAGCTCAACTAGCGGGAACGCGAGGACCGGGGAGCTGTTTTTT; CDR3: CASSSTSGNARTGELFF
J: TRBJ1-1; D: TRBD1; size: .; V: TRBV19; DNA: TGTGCCAGTAGTCTTCCCGGGGACAGTGAAGCTTTCTTT; CDR3: CASSLPGDSEAFF
J: TRBJ2-2; D: TRBD1; size: .; V: TRBV18; DNA: TGTGCCAGCTCACAGTCTCGGGACAGGAATCCCGGGGAGCTGTTTTTT; CDR3: CASSQSRDRNPGELFF
J: TRBJ2-1; D: .; size: .; V: TRBV5-1; DNA: TGCGCCAGCAGGGTGAGGCTCGTCTACAATGAGCAGTTCTTC; CDR3: CASRVRLVYNEQFF
J: TRBJ1-2; D: TRBD1; size: .; V: TRBV7-9; DNA: TGTGCCAGCAGCTCGACAGGGGGCATAGACTATGGCTACACCTTC; CDR3: CASSSTGGIDYGYTF
J: TRBJ1-6; D: .; size: .; V: TRBV7-2; DNA: TGTGCCAGCAGCTCAGGATTGACGGATTCACCCCTCCACTTT; CDR3: CASSSGLTDSPLHF
J: TRBJ1-1; D: .; size: .; V: TRBV10-3; DNA: TGTGCCATCACTGGAGACAGACTGAGCACTGAAGCTTTCTTT; CDR3: CAITGDRLSTEAFF
J: TRBJ1-1; D: .; size: .; V: TRBV2; DNA: TGTGCCAGCAGTGAATTTACAGGGCGGGACACTGAAGCTTTCTTT; CDR3: CASSEFTGRDTEAFF
J: TRBJ1-1; D: TRBD1; size: .; V: TRBV10-3; DNA: TGTGCGGGACAGGGAGACTTGAACACTGAAGCTTTCTTT; CDR3: CAGQGDLNTEAFF
J: TRBJ2-5; D: .; size: .; V: TRBV6-5; DNA: TGTGCGGGTCGGGAGAACGGCGTAGAGACCCAGTACTTC; CDR3: CAGRENGVETQYF
J: TRBJ2-1; D: .; size: .; V: TRBV14; DNA: TGTGCCAGCAGCCCGGGGACTTCGTACAATGAGCAGTTCTTC; CDR3: CASSPGTSYNEQFF
J: TRBJ2-7; D: .; size: .; V: TRBV7-2; DNA: TGTGCCACCACGGGGCCGGGGGTGGTTTACGAGCAGTACTTC; CDR3: CATTGPGVVYEQYF
J: TRBJ1-3; D: .; size: .; V: TRBV5-1; DNA: TGCGCCAGCAGCTTGTCATCCTCCTTACTCTCTGGAAACACCATATATTTT; CDR3: CASSLSSSLLSGNTIYF
J: TRBJ2-2; D: TRBD1; size: .; V: TRBV6-4; DNA: TGTGCCAGCATACAGGGGGACACCGGGGAGCTGTTTTTT; CDR3: CASIQGDTGELFF
J: TRBJ2-3; D: TRBD2; size: .; V: TRBV4-3; DNA: TGCGCCAGCAGCCAAGAGTCCGGGGGAGGGCGCGGGGATACGCAGTATTTT; CDR3: CASSQESGGGRGDTQYF
J: TRBJ2-3; D: .; size: once; V: TRBV6-1; DNA: TGTGCCAGCAGTGAGCTGAGTTCGGCCTTCGGGGATACGCAGTATTTT; CDR3: CASSELSSAFGDTQYF
J: TRBJ2-2; D: TRBD1; size: .; V: TRBV11-2; DNA: TGTGCCAGCAGGCCGGGACAGGGACTTTTCGGGGAGCTGTTTTTT; CDR3: CASRPGQGLFGELFF
J: TRBJ2-3; D: TRBD1; size: .; V: TRBV7-2; DNA: TGTGCCAGCAGCCCCCAGGGGGCGCGACGAACAGATACGCAGTATTTT; CDR3: CASSPQGARRTDTQYF
J: TRBJ2-5; D: .; size: .; V: TRBV7-2; DNA: TGTGCCAGCAGTTCGGCGCTCGGGGAGACCCAGTACTTC; CDR3: CASSSALGETQYF
J: TRBJ2-7; D: TRBD2; size: .; V: TRBV19; DNA: TGTGCCAGTTCTTGGGGTGGAGGACTAGCGGGGACCTACGAGCAGTACTTC; CDR3: CASSWGGGLAGTYEQYF
J: TRBJ1-2; D: TRBD1; size: .; V: TRBV5-4; DNA: TGTGCCAGCAGACCCGGACAGGGTGACTATGGCTACACCTTC; CDR3: CASRPGQGDYGYTF
J: TRBJ2-5; D: TRBD1; size: .; V: TRBV7-9; DNA: TGTGCCAGCAGCTCGGACAGGGACCAAGAGACCCAGTACTTC; CDR3: CASSSDRDQETQYF
J: TRBJ2-3; D: TRBD2; size: .; V: TRBV4-1; DNA: TGCGCCAGCAGCCAAGATTGGGCTAGCGGGAACACAGATACGCAGTATTTT; CDR3: CASSQDWASGNTDTQYF
J: TRBJ2-1; D: TRBD2; size: few; V: TRBV5-1; DNA: TGCGCCAGCAGCTCCCTAGCGGGGCAGTTCTTC; CDR3: CASSSLAGQFF
J: TRBJ2-3; D: .; size: .; V: TRBV10-1; DNA: TGCGCCAGCAGTCATGGAAACACAGGGAACCCCTACACAGATACGCAGTATTTT; CDR3: CASSHGNTGNPYTDTQYF
J: TRBJ2-3; D: .; size: .; V: TRBV21-1; DNA: TGTGCCAGCGGAGGGGGGGCGCGCACAGATACGCAGTATTTT; CDR3: CASGGGARTDTQYF
J: TRBJ1-3; D: .; size: .; V: TRBV9; DNA: TGTGCCAGCACCGGGGCTGGAAACACCATATATTTT; CDR3: CASTGAGNTIYF
J: TRBJ2-1; D: TRBD1; size: once; V: TRBV9; DNA: TGTGCCAGCAGCGTTCTAGGGACAGAGTACAATGAGCAGTTCTTC; CDR3: CASSVLGTEYNEQFF
J: TRBJ2-1; D: .; size: .; V: TRBV4-3; DNA: TGCGCCAGCAGCCAAGGACAGGCCTACAATGAGCAGTTCTTC; CDR3: CASSQGQAYNEQFF
J: TRBJ2-5; D: .; size: .; V: TRBV5-1; DNA: TGCGCCAGCAGCTTGGCCCCACCAGGCAGGGTAGAGACCCAGTACTTC; CDR3: CASSLAPPGRVETQYF
J: TRBJ2-7; D: .; size: .; V: TRBV2; DNA: TGTGCCAGCAGTGAACTCAGACAGGATAACGAGCAGTACTTC; CDR3: CASSELRQDNEQYF
J: TRBJ2-1; D: .; size: .; V: TRBV12-3/TRBV12-4; DNA: TGTGCCAGCAGTCTCGGACAGGAGCAGTTCTTC; CDR3: CASSLGQEQFF
J: TRBJ1-2; D: .; size: few; V: TRBV2; DNA: TGTGCCAGCAGTGATAACAGCCGGGAAGGCTACACCTTC; CDR3: CASSDNSREGYTF
J: TRBJ1-4; D: TRBD1; size: .; V: TRBV6-5; DNA: TGTGCCAGCAGCGGACAGGGCACCGAAAAACTGTTTTTT; CDR3: CASSGQGTEKLFF
J: TRBJ1-1; D: TRBD1; size: once; V: TRBV19; DNA: TGTGCCAGTAGCCGCCCCGGGGCAGGGGGCACTGAAGCTTTCTTT; CDR3: CASSRPGAGGTEAFF
J: TRBJ2-2; D: .; size: once; V: TRBV28; DNA: TGTGCCAGCAGTTTATACCAGATTCGCACCGGGGAGCTGTTTTTT; CDR3: CASSLYQIRTGELFF
J: TRBJ1-5; D: TRBD1; size: .; V: TRBV7-6; DNA: TGTGCCAGCAGCTTAGTGGCCGGGACAGGGGGCAATCAGCCCCAGCATTTT; CDR3: CASSLVAGTGGNQPQHF
J: TRBJ2-2; D: TRBD2; size: .; V: TRBV4-1; DNA: TGCGCCAGCAGCAGAAGAGAAGCGGGAGGGGCGAACACCGGGGAGCTGTTTTTT; CDR3: CASSRREAGGANTGELFF
J: TRBJ2-3; D: .; size: few; V: TRBV5-4; DNA: TGTGCCAGCAGCTTCCCAGAAGCAGATACGCAGTATTTT; CDR3: CASSFPEADTQYF
J: TRBJ2-7; D: .; size: .; V: TRBV14; DNA: TGTGCCAGCAGCCAAGCCGTGGGCAGGGCTTTCGAGCAGTACTTC; CDR3: CASSQAVGRAFEQYF
J: TRBJ2-7; D: .; size: once; V: TRBV7-2; DNA: TGTGCCAGCAGCCAAACGACAACGCTCTACGAGCAGTACTTC; CDR3: CASSQTTTLYEQYF
J: TRBJ2-6; D: .; size: .; V: TRBV27; DNA: TGTGCCAGCAGGGGCTCCGGTGGGGCCAACGTCCTGACTTTC; CDR3: CASRGSGGANVLTF
J: TRBJ2-2; D: .; size: .; V: TRBV15; DNA: TGTGCCACCAGCGTTTTTCGCGCCGGGGAGCTGTTTTTT; CDR3: CATSVFRAGELFF
J: TRBJ1-2; D: .; size: .; V: TRBV7-9; DNA: TGTGCCAGCAGCTTTGGGGAGAACTATGGCTACACCTTC; CDR3: CASSFGENYGYTF